The rows below give T cell receptor beta chains drawn from one sample of a study of shared clonotypes between healthy human individuals. Sequencing was performed with immunoSEQ multiplex PCR; in TCRdb, only in-frame clones are kept and a portion is missing. In the table there are approximately 710,000 clones, roughly 88% of which are singletons. The sequenced sample was memory CD8+ T cells from PBMCs. These receptor sequences come from a man younger than 35 in good health. Some clones in this sample may be carry-over from other donors' samples. Both conserved end residues are part of each CDR3. A D gene is named only where the DNA matches it firmly. Clone sizes are given selectively: once, few, many, or a class where the clone is expanded.

- | - | TRBJ2-1 | TRBV27 | TGTGCCAGCAGTTTATTAGGGACCGGACTTTACAATGAGCAGTTCTTC | CASSLLGTGLYNEQFF
few | - | TRBJ1-2 | TRBV6-5 | TGTGCCAGCAGTTACTCCCCCGGAGGCAGAGCCTATGGCTACACCTTC | CASSYSPGGRAYGYTF
once | TRBD2 | TRBJ2-3 | TRBV9 | TGTGCCAGCAGCGAGACTAGCGGGAGGCCGGGAGATACGCAGTATTTT | CASSETSGRPGDTQYF
- | - | TRBJ1-5 | TRBV5-6 | TGTGCCAGCAGCTTTGGAACAGGATCTTCGCCCCAGCATTTT | CASSFGTGSSPQHF
- | - | TRBJ2-7 | TRBV6-6 | TGTGCCAGCAGTTACGGCACCCTCTACGAGCAGTACTTC | CASSYGTLYEQYF
- | - | TRBJ2-3 | TRBV6-1 | TGTGCCAGCAGTGAATGGATAGGCACAGATACGCAGTATTTT | CASSEWIGTDTQYF
- | - | TRBJ1-1 | TRBV10-3 | TGTGCCATCACCGAAAGTAGGGACACTGAAGCTTTCTTT | CAITESRDTEAFF
- | - | TRBJ1-1 | TRBV4-3 | TGCGCCAGCAGCCACAACACAGGGATTATACCCAGGGCTTTCTTT | CASSHNTGIIPRAFF
- | - | TRBJ2-5 | TRBV6-5 | TGTGCCAGCAGCGACTTACCGCAAGAAGAGACCCAGTACTTC | CASSDLPQEETQYF
- | - | TRBJ1-2 | TRBV5-6 | TGTGCCAGCAGCTTGACGCGGGGCGGCGGCTATGGCTACACCTTC | CASSLTRGGGYGYTF
- | - | TRBJ2-7 | TRBV27 | TGTGCCAGCAGTTTAGTGTTCGGACGCGGGTACGAGCAGTACTTC | CASSLVFGRGYEQYF
- | TRBD1 | TRBJ2-7 | TRBV27 | TGTGCCAGCTCTAACAGGGGAGACTACGAGCAGTACTTC | CASSNRGDYEQYF
few | - | TRBJ1-2 | TRBV25-1 | TGTGCCAGCAGTGAATATCACGGAAACTATGGCTACACCTTC | CASSEYHGNYGYTF
once | - | TRBJ2-7 | TRBV4-1 | TGCGCCAGCAGCCAAGTCGGGTACTACGAGCAGTACTTC | CASSQVGYYEQYF
- | - | TRBJ2-1 | TRBV5-1 | TGCGCCAGCAGCTTGTCGCTGTCCGGGACGACCTACAATGAGCAGTTCTTC | CASSLSLSGTTYNEQFF
once | - | TRBJ2-1 | TRBV7-9 | TGTGCCAGCAGCCAGCCGATACCCAATGAGCAGTTCTTC | CASSQPIPNEQFF
- | TRBD2 | TRBJ2-1 | TRBV4-1 | TGCGCCAGCAGCCAGAGGGTGACTAGCGGGAGATCCTACAATGAGCAGTTCTTC | CASSQRVTSGRSYNEQFF
- | - | TRBJ1-1 | TRBV6-1 | TGTGCCACACATAGCAGGGCGGGCACTGAAGCTTTCTTT | CATHSRAGTEAFF